This record covers a single T cell receptor (beta chain). No antigen is known for it. This record belongs to a study of CXCR3-negative and CXCR3-positive naive CD8 T cells. Study information: The total count of TRB reads reached 110 million to 150 million, and each library contributed about 1.5 +/- 0.3 million.

The libraries of TRB cDNA were constructed through 5' RACE using UMI labels. TCRdb re-called the 5' RACE reads; one entry per CDR3 protein, DNA not given. Here the sample table reports about 110,000 distinct CDR3 sequences. Whole-study results and caveats: Partial loss of CXCR3 expression followed cryopreservation; most assays used fresh PBMCs. Both naive subsets carried similar amounts of surface CD5, so TCR strength was inferred from TRB CDR3 properties. Naive cells that were CXCR3-positive had more hydrophobic TRB CDR3s (compared with CXCR3-negative naive cells).

The naive CD8+ gate required CD45RO-CCR7+CD27+CD95- phenotype. The germline CDR1 and CDR2 sequences are MDHEN and SYDVKM. The CDR3 is 12 amino acids. Input material: naive CXCR3+ CD8+ T cells from blood. The sample's subset: CD45RO-CCR7+CD27+CD95- naive CD8+ T cells expressing CXCR3 (TNR3+). The chain employs TRBV28 and TRBJ1-1. The clonotype comes from a human donor in good health. Some clones in this sample may be carry-over from other donors' samples. The CDR3 protein is CASSSGNTEAFF.